This T cell receptor beta chain was retrieved from a study of CD8 T cells in ankylosing spondylitis listed by TCRdb under 2017. The study in broad terms: T cell receptor beta repertoires were profiled in healthy donors and ankylosing spondylitis patients so that disease-linked TCR variants could be found. Peripheral blood was sampled, and synovial fluid was additionally collected from ankylosing spondylitis patients. The full study cohort was made up of about two dozen ankylosing spondylitis patients and 95 to 130 healthy donors. Results the study describes overall, beyond this receptor: A TCR beta motif made up of several highly homologous amino acid variants appeared to be characteristic of blood from ankylosing spondylitis patients. According to the report, matched synovial fluid samples from ankylosing spondylitis patients were significantly enriched for the disease-linked clones. Some motif variants had previously been reported in the synovial fluid and blood of reactive arthritis patients, which suggests shared mechanisms of disease initiation. In peripheral blood, the disease-linked clones were found at relatively low frequencies and had a CD8+ phenotype.

TCRdb records Illumina HiSeq 2500 as the sequencer. Quantitative 5'-RACE with molecular barcodes was the method used to prepare the TCR beta libraries. Per the source publication's procedure: A new computational method, built on a probabilistic model of VDJ rearrangement, was used to identify disease-linked TCR variants. Starting from the raw public reads, TCRdb applied fastp trimming at Q25, assembled clones with MiXCR and retained in-frame beta chains. Every CDR3 protein is listed once, alongside the most common genes and DNA of its rows. The V and J calls, along with clone size, are taken from TCRdb and not from the paper's own processing. In this sample the table shows about 220,000 distinct CDR3 sequences, roughly a tenth of which occur a single time. 21% of the sample is held by the ten biggest clonotypes. The CDR3 contains 16 residues, cysteine and phenylalanine counted. Kept here is only the CDR3 DNA, which spans 48 bases and is read in frame from base 1. Here V drops 1 base and J drops 1 base, and the junction holds 5 bases not matched to any gene. CDR1 and CDR2 are read off the germline V gene as SGHRS and YFSETQ.

This clonotype has at least ten counts. Its antigen is currently not known. Base-call qualities are not available, and no considerably larger clone is one nucleotide away. Recombination connected TRBV5-1 to TRBJ2-7, with TRBD1 identical over 10 junction bases. The receptor was isolated from a male donor with ankylosing spondylitis or in good health (not recorded which). Input material: blood, either unsorted or a sorted T cell fraction (not recorded which). The CDR3 reads as follows: CASSLIGQGGSYEQYF. The DNA sequence reads TGCGCCAGCAGCTTGATAGGACAGGGGGGATCCTACGAGCAGTACTTC.